This T cell receptor (beta chain) was captured in a study of blood T cells in healthy people across ages. General observations from the study: Changes in expanded clonotypes were possibly confounded, as the CMV status of donors was unknown.

This clonotype was observed many times. Its antigen is still unknown. Primers used in a second PCR of roughly 7 to 12 cycles were a sample-barcoded 5' primer and a J-beta primer mix. Each of the samples gave a minimum of 3 million paired-end reads that contained CDR3. In TCRdb, the 5' RACE reads were re-called with MiXCR into one record per CDR3 protein. The top ten clones hold approximately 15% of a sample with 850,000 to 950,000 distinct CDR3 sequences, more than 25% of them seen once. This clonotype was sampled from a woman of 80 years or more in good health. The sequenced material came from blood.

CDR3 sequence reads: CSASGWGDHKGTGELFF. CDR3 sequence (DNA): TGCAGTGCTAGTGGCTGGGGCGATCACAAGGGGACCGGGGAGCTGTTTTTT. The chain couples TRBV20-1 to TRBJ2-2, with D perhaps TRBD1 (5 bases). Trimming removed 3 bases at V and 5 bases at J, with 22 bases between. This CDR3 is built from 17 residues. The germline gives CDR1 DFQATT, CDR2 SNEGSKA (reference sequence).